The 2 T cell receptor beta chains reported below all come from one sample, sequenced in a study of blood T cell repertoires in COVID-19. TCRdb's table, derived via immunoSEQ multiplex PCR, lists solely in-frame clones and lacks some. The sample has about 120,000 clones, 88% seen once. The sample taken for sequencing was peripheral blood. Source of these receptors: a woman between 45 and 60 years old with active or convalescent COVID-19.

The CDR3: CASSYSIQGNQPQHF. The DNA for the CDR3 is TGTGCCAGCAGTTACTCGATACAGGGCAATCAGCCCCAGCATTTT. The J gene is TRBJ1-5, the V gene TRBV6-5; weak D call: TRBD1 (5 bases). Germline CDR1 reads MNHEY; CDR2 reads SVGAGI. Trimming removed 0 bases from V and 2 bases from J, with 8 bases in between. The CDR3 has 15 amino acids.

The J gene is TRBJ1-5, the V gene TRBV28, with D tentatively TRBD1 (5 bases). The V and J ends lost 2 bases and 1 base respectively, with 15 bases between them. Germline V lookup: CDR1 MDHEN, CDR2 SYDVKM. CDR3 length: 17 amino acids. Here the CDR3 DNA reads TGTGCCAGCAGTTTACGCAGGGCAGGACGGAGCAATCAGCCCCAGCATTTT. Its translation: CASSLRRAGRSNQPQHF.